Sequencing of this T cell receptor (beta chain) was carried out in a study of siplizumab effects on memory and regulatory T cells. General study findings and limits: Treg-derived clones made up an average of about 64% of mappable alloreactive CD4+ clones with siplizumab and more than 25% in controls.

V gave up 4 bases and J gave up 5 bases, with 16 bases separating them. Germline CDR1 is SGHRS and CDR2 is YFSETQ. The CDR3 length is 14 residues. Method: immunoSEQ multiplex PCR; TCRdb's copy keeps in-frame clones and lacks some. Of about 120,000 clones in the sample, about 95% were seen once. As concerns this clone: Its specificity is unknown.

The chain couples TRBV5-1 to TRBJ2-7; possibly TRBD2 for D (6 bases). This sequence was found in a human donor in good health. Input material: non-Treg CD4+ T cells sorted from blood. Here the CDR3 DNA reads TGCGCCAGCAGCCCCCGGGACTTAGTCCACGAGCAGTACTTC. Protein: CASSPRDLVHEQYF.